The entry below describes one TCR beta chain. The record originates from a study of patients and donors after allogeneic stem cell transplantation. TCRdb redid the calling of the RT-PCR reads with MiXCR, one entry per CDR3 protein. This sample has roughly 880,000 distinct CDR3 sequences; 15% to 20% occur once, and the top ten carry approximately 5.9%. The origin of this receptor is a human donor who was either an allogeneic HSCT recipient or a stem cell or donor lymphocyte infusion donor (not recorded which). It is not recorded whose cells these are; they may come from a transplant donor. The specimen sequenced was blood, either unsorted or a sorted T cell fraction (not recorded which).

The CDR3, as DNA: TGTGCCAGCAGGGGACAGGGGGGCAAAAACATTCAGTACTTC. Translating it yields CASRGQGGKNIQYF. The chain is built from TRBV27 and TRBJ2-4; 11 bases fit TRBD1. Germline V gene data show CDR1 as MNHEY and CDR2 as SMNVEV (reference sequence). V trimming: 6 bases; J trimming: 3 bases; junction bases outside the gene matches: 1. The CDR3 runs 14 residues.